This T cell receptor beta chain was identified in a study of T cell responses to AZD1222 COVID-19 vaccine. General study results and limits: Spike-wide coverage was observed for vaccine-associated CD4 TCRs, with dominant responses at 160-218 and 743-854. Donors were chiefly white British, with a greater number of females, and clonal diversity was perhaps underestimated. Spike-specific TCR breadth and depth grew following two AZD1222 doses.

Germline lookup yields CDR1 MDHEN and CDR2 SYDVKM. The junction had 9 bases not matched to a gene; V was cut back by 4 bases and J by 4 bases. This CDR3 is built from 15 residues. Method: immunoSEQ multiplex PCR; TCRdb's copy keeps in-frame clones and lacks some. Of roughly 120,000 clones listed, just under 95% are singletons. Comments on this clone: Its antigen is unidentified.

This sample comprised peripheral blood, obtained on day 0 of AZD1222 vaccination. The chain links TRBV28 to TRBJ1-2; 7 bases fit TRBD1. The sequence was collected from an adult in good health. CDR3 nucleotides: TGTGCCAGCAGTTCCCTGGGGACAGCCTTCTATGGCTACACCTTC. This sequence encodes CASSSLGTAFYGYTF.